This TCR beta chain appears in the sequencing data of a study of cytomegalovirus exposure and HLA in healthy donors. Overall study context: In terms of ancestry, the Caucasian-associated cluster contained roughly 81% of the 398 genotyped donors.

Study observations and caveats: Several of the most significant clusters appeared linked to common viral pathogens, based on a later analysis. Altogether, 164 TCR beta chains were recorded as cytomegalovirus-associated.

There are many counts of this clone. As yet, its antigen is unknown. The PCR made use of 60 Vbeta and 13 Jbeta primers. The table came from immunoSEQ multiplex PCR; TCRdb's copy has only in-frame clones and leaves some out. The repertoire holds more than 95,000 clones, with 60% to 85% as singletons. The sequence derives from a male donor in good health and CMV-seronegative. Sequenced: PBMCs.

The CDR3: CASSEESGQPSEQYF. CDR3 in DNA: TGTGCCAGCAGTGAAGAGTCAGGACAACCCTCCGAGCAGTACTTC. The V gene is TRBV6-1, the J gene TRBJ2-7, with TRBD1 as a possible D gene (5 bases). Germline lookup yields CDR1 MNHNS and CDR2 SASEGT. Between the trimmed V and J ends, which lost 1 base and 6 bases, there was a span of 16 bases. The CDR3 spans 15 residues.